Included here is one T cell receptor beta chain sequence, with context. Its cognate antigen is unknown. These data originate in a study of T cell responses to AZD1222 COVID-19 vaccine. Study-level results: Unmutated variant regions reportedly attract nearly half of all spike-specific TCRs. The donor cohort was predominantly white British with a female majority, and clonal diversity may have been underestimated. Spike was spanned by vaccine-associated CD4 TCRs, with dominance at 160-218 and 743-854.

The CDR3 totals 11 residues. V lost 2 bases and J lost 4, with 1 base in between. CDR1 SGHNT and CDR2 YENEEA come from the germline V gene. Sequencing was performed with immunoSEQ multiplex PCR; in TCRdb, only in-frame clones are kept and a portion is missing. The sample yields 100,000 to 150,000 clones, about 87% seen once. The sample consisted of peripheral blood, taken on day 0 of AZD1222 vaccination. The sequence was collected from an adult in good health. The genes are TRBV11-3 and TRBJ2-3; D is unresolved. This chain's CDR3 is CASSLSDTQYF. DNA of the CDR3: TGTGCCAGCAGCTTATCAGATACGCAGTATTTT. Based on the CDR3 plus reference TRBV11-3 and TRBJ2-3, the full variable domain is EAGVVQSPRYKIIEKKQPVAFWCNPISGHNTLYWYLQNLGQGPELLIRYENEEAVDDSQLPKDRFSAERLKGVDSTLKIQPAELGDSAVYLCASSLSDTQYFGPGTRLTVL.